Included here is one T cell receptor (beta chain) sequence, with context. Its specificity is unknown. The data derive from a study of Ad26.COV2.S vaccination and SARS-CoV-2 variants. Study-wide results and limits: Those who received the vaccine showed greater spike-specific TCR breadth than those given placebo. Estimates derived from TCR breadth and depth analyses may have underestimated total T cell responses.

CDR3 length equals 15 residues. The V end was cut by 8 bases, the J end by 5 bases, with 21 bases between. Germline CDR1 SNHLY, CDR2 FYNNEI. Profiling relied on immunoSEQ multiplex PCR, and the TCRdb table lists in-frame clones only, not all of them. The sample includes more than 150,000 clones, around nine tenths of them seen just once. Here the sequenced sample was peripheral blood, taken after recovery from COVID-19. This sequence originates from a human donor who had recovered from COVID-19. V and J are TRBV2 and TRBJ1-2, with D possibly being TRBD1 (5 bases). CDR3 region: CASLGTANLGYGYTF. The CDR3 bases are TGTGCCAGCCTAGGGACGGCGAACTTAGGTTATGGCTACACCTTC.